This T cell receptor (beta chain) was captured in a study of regulatory T cells in long-lasting Graves disease. Both iRepertoire HTBI primers and Arm-PCR of CDR3 regions were used to build the TCR beta libraries. TCRdb itself ran the multiplex PCR reads through MiXCR, one entry per CDR3 protein. Of approximately 400,000 distinct CDR3 sequences in the sample, about 11% were seen once. This clonotype was counted at least ten times. Trimming cost V 4 bases and J 5 bases; bases outside gene matches: 9. Per the germline V gene, CDR1 is GTSNPN and CDR2 is SVGIG (reference sequence). The CDR3 is made up of 15 amino acids. Indicated time point: newly diagnosed GD, antithyroid drugs for less than 3 months. The TCR library was prepared using RNA isolated from PBMCs. These same data were also listed under a study on T cells in Graves' hyperthyroidism and ophthalmopathy.

V usage is TRBV30 and J usage is TRBJ2-7, with 12 bases matching TRBD2. This receptor was obtained from a woman between 18 and 29 years old with Graves disease. The specimen was peripheral blood mononuclear cells (PBMCs), collected at new diagnosis, from a patient treated with antithyroid drugs. The CDR3 DNA reads as TGTGCCTGGATAAGACTAGCGGGAGTCGTCAACGAGCAGTACTTC. It encodes CAWIRLAGVVNEQYF.